The 20 T cell receptor beta chains in this list originate from one sample, sequenced in a study of cytomegalovirus exposure and HLA in healthy donors. With 60 Vbeta and 13 Jbeta primers, the PCR was carried out. Sequenced by immunoSEQ multiplex PCR; TCRdb stores in-frame clones only, minus some. The table lists 100,000 to 150,000 clones, about 80% of them singletons. Sequenced input: PBMCs. The receptor source for this set is a male donor in good health and CMV-seronegative.

The rearrangement uses TRBV30 and TRBJ1-6; tentative D call: TRBD1 (6 bases). The CDR3 runs to 15 residues. CDR1 and CDR2 from the germline V gene are GTSNPN and SVGIG (reference sequence). The V gene lost 0 bases and the J gene lost 7 bases, with 13 bases spanning the gap. In DNA form, the CDR3 reads TGTGCCTGGAGTGTCCCAGGGGTAGGGAATTCACCCCTCCACTTT. It translates to CAWSVPGVGNSPLHF.

The gene calls are TRBV4-2 and TRBJ2-5; 8 nucleotides match TRBD1. The V gene's germline CDR1 is LGHNA and CDR2 YNFKEQ. With V trimmed by 0 bases and J by 6 bases, 6 bases remained unmatched. This CDR3 is 15 amino acids long. Here the CDR3 reads CASSQETGQGQTQYF. The CDR3 DNA is TGTGCCAGCAGCCAAGAGACCGGACAGGGCCAGACCCAGTACTTC.

This clone was recorded a few times. This chain uses TRBV5-1 with TRBJ2-3, with TRBD1 matching 7 bases. From germline, CDR1 is SGHRS and CDR2 YFSETQ. V trimming: 1 base; J trimming: 6 bases; junction bases outside the gene matches: 5. CDR3 length: 14 amino acids. As DNA, the CDR3 is TGCGCCAGCAGCTTGAGACAGGGTTCCGATACGCAGTATTTT. This sequence encodes CASSLRQGSDTQYF.

The chain couples TRBV18 to TRBJ1-6; 7 bases fit TRBD1. There are 15 residues in the CDR3. CDR1 is KGHSH and CDR2 is LQKENI in the germline V gene. Unmatched junction bases numbered 2, after V lost 3 bases and J lost 3 bases. CDR3 protein: CASSPGQIYNSPLHF. The DNA of the CDR3 is TGTGCCAGCTCACCGGGACAGATCTATAATTCACCCCTCCACTTT. The whole variable domain, filled in from reference TRBV18 and TRBJ1-6, reads NAGVMQNPRHLVRRRGQEARLRCSPMKGHSHVYWYRQLPEEGLKFMVYLQKENIIDESGMPKERFSAEFPKEGPSILRIQQVVRGDSAAYFCASSPGQIYNSPLHFGNGTRLTVT.

The chain is built from TRBV28 and TRBJ2-7; the match to TRBD2 covers 11 bases. The CDR3 contains 20 residues. Germline values: CDR1 MDHEN, CDR2 SYDVKM. Losses at the gene ends were 1 base for V and 1 base for J; bases not matched to a gene: 15. This CDR3 reads CASSLYTVSKLAGDSYEQYF. CDR3 DNA: TGTGCCAGCAGTTTATACACCGTTTCCAAACTAGCGGGGGATTCCTACGAGCAGTACTTC. Using reference TRBV28 and TRBJ2-7 for the parts outside the CDR3, the full variable domain is DVKVTQSSRYLVKRTGEKVFLECVQDMDHENMFWYRQDPGLGLRLIYFSYDVKMKEKGDIPEGYSVSREKKERFSLILESASTNQTSMYLCASSLYTVSKLAGDSYEQYFGPGTRLTVT.

The chain is built from TRBV2 and TRBJ2-7; 8 bases line up with TRBD1. Per germline, CDR1 SNHLY and CDR2 FYNNEI. The CDR3 contains 13 residues. V gave up 4 bases and J gave up 11 bases; unmatched junction bases: 10. The CDR3 protein is CASSGAGGHNEYF. The CDR3 bases are TGTGCCAGCAGTGGTGCAGGGGGCCACAATGAGTACTTC.

V is TRBV11-2 and J is TRBJ1-5; D ambiguous. This CDR3 has 14 residues. From germline, CDR1 is SGHAT and CDR2 FQNNGV. V was trimmed by 3 bases and J by 11 bases, leaving 17 bases between them. This CDR3 reads CASSLGSGYRSQHF. DNA of the CDR3: TGTGCCAGCAGCTTGGGAAGCGGGTATCGGTCCCAGCATTTT.

This clone was picked up a small number of times. The rearrangement joins TRBV29-1 to TRBJ2-3; D is uncertain. Germline lookup yields CDR1 SQVTM and CDR2 ANQGSEA. CDR3 length equals 13 residues. V was trimmed by 0 bases and J by 0 bases, leaving 4 bases between them. The CDR3 spells CSVEDPSTDTQYF. The DNA of the CDR3 is TGCAGCGTTGAAGACCCTAGCACAGATACGCAGTATTTT.

The chain couples TRBV19 to TRBJ1-1; 8 bases line up with TRBD1. After removal of 3 bases from V and 3 bases from J, the junction contained 0 bases not matched to a gene. The CDR3 length is 13 residues. In germline, CDR1 is LNHDA, CDR2 SQIVND (reference sequence). The CDR3 DNA is TGTGCCAGTAGTATGACAGGGGACACTGAAGCTTTCTTT. Its translation is CASSMTGDTEAFF. Looking up the rest from reference TRBV19 and TRBJ1-1 gives the full variable domain: DGGITQSPKYLFRKEGQNVTLSCEQNLNHDAMYWYRQDPGQGLRLIYYSQIVNDFQKGDIAEGYSVSREKKESFPLTVTSAQKNPTAFYLCASSMTGDTEAFFGQGTRLTVV.

The V and J genes are TRBV4-2 and TRBJ1-2, with D maybe TRBD1 (6 bases). The CDR3 runs to 14 residues. Germline CDR1 LGHNA, CDR2 YNFKEQ. V dropped 4 bases and J dropped 6 bases, with 15 bases sitting between them. For the CDR3, the DNA is TGTGCCAGCAGCCGTACCGGGCAGGGGAATGGCTACACCTTC. Protein sequence: CASSRTGQGNGYTF.

The CDR3 nucleotides read TGTGCCAGCAGCTTCCGACAGGGTGGCACAGATACGCAGTATTTT. Translation: CASSFRQGGTDTQYF. This chain links TRBV7-9 with TRBJ2-3; 7 bases line up with TRBD1. Trimming removed 3 bases from V and 1 base from J; junction bases left unmatched: 4. The CDR3 covers 15 residues. Per the germline V gene, CDR1 is SEHNR and CDR2 is FQNEAQ (reference sequence).

As to this clone: Sequence at one end of the junction differs from germline and may be a read error. The CDR3 here is CASSFGTGQETRYF. In nucleotides, the CDR3 is TGCGCCAGCAGCTTCGGGACAGGGCAAGAGACCCGGTACTTC. This chain uses TRBV5-1 with TRBJ2-5, with 9 positions matching TRBD1. The CDR3 runs 14 residues. CDR1 is SGHRS and CDR2 is YFSETQ in the germline V gene.

Only a few counts were recorded for this clone. The CDR3 DNA reads as TGTGCCAGCAGCTCAATACAGGGAAATGCTGGAAACACCATATATTTT. Translated: CASSSIQGNAGNTIYF. The V and J genes are TRBV11-2 and TRBJ1-3; D perhaps matches TRBD1 (6 bases). Germline assignment: CDR1 SGHAT and CDR2 FQNNGV. The CDR3 has 16 residues. Trimming shortened V by 4 bases and J by 2 bases, and 15 bases separated the two germline ends.

This chain uses TRBV2 with TRBJ1-2; D possibly corresponds to TRBD1 (6 bases). Germline V gene lookup returns CDR1 SNHLY and CDR2 FYNNEI. The V end was cut by 3 bases, the J end by 2 bases, with 10 bases between. The CDR3 loop spans 14 amino acids. The CDR3 nucleotides are TGTGCCAGCAGTGAGCAGGGGCGCAACTATGGCTACACCTTC. This codes for CASSEQGRNYGYTF.

To note about this clone: At one end, the junction sequence differs from germline, possibly due to a read error. V and J are TRBV7-9 and TRBJ2-4; 8 bases match TRBD1. The V gene's germline CDR1 is SEHNR and CDR2 FQNEAQ (reference sequence). The length of the CDR3 is 17 residues. The CDR3 here is CSSSLPKGTGAKNIQYF. The CDR3 nucleotides read TGTTCCAGCAGCTTACCTAAAGGGACAGGAGCCAAAAACATTCAGTACTTC.

This clone was recorded once. The CDR3 DNA follows: TGTGCCATCAGTGACCAAGTGCATGGCGGGTACGAGCAGTACTTC. Its translation: CAISDQVHGGYEQYF. V gene TRBV10-3 combines with J gene TRBJ2-7; TRBD2 is a possible D gene (5 bases). CDR3 size: 15 residues. Germline lookup yields CDR1 ENHRY and CDR2 SYGVKD. V was shortened by 3 bases and J by 4 bases, with 16 bases between the two germline ends.

This chain links TRBV7-9 with TRBJ2-5, with 7 bases matching TRBD2. This CDR3 has 15 residues. Germline trimming cut 6 bases from V and 3 bases from J; bases unmatched to any gene: 10. Germline CDR1 is SEHNR and CDR2 is FQNEAQ (reference sequence). The chain's CDR3 is CASSSGGSGEETQYF. The CDR3 DNA reads TGTGCCAGCAGTTCCGGCGGGAGTGGAGAAGAGACCCAGTACTTC. Full variable domain (rest looked up from reference TRBV7-9 and TRBJ2-5): DTGVSQNPRHKITKRGQNVTFRCDPISEHNRLYWYRQTLGQGPEFLTYFQNEAQLEKSRLLSDRFSAERPKGSFSTLEIQRTEQGDSAMYLCASSSGGSGEETQYFGPGTRLLVL.

The CDR3 loop is CASSLAESSYNEQFF. Written as DNA, the CDR3 is TGCGCCAGCAGCCTAGCGGAGAGCTCCTACAATGAGCAGTTCTTC. This sequence joins TRBV5-1 and TRBJ2-1, with 7 bases aligning to TRBD2. V gave up 4 bases and J gave up 0 bases; unmatched junction bases: 4. CDR1 is SGHRS, CDR2 YFSETQ, per germline. The CDR3 has 15 residues.

The rearrangement uses TRBV21-1 and TRBJ1-1; TRBD1 was called by the table and not checked on the DNA. TRBV21-1 is a pseudogene. The CDR3 has 15 residues. CDR3 in amino acids: CASSKACRENTEAFF. Written as DNA, the CDR3 is TGTGCCAGCAGCAAAGCGTGCAGGGAGAACACTGAAGCTTTCTTT.

The chain is built from TRBV5-1 and TRBJ1-5; weak D call: TRBD1 (5 bases). Trimming removed 1 base at V and 1 base at J, with 9 bases between. The CDR3 is 15 residues long. Germline CDR1 reads SGHRS; CDR2 reads YFSETQ. The CDR3 reads CASSLTGQSNQPQHF. CDR3 bases: TGCGCCAGCAGCTTGACCGGACAAAGCAATCAGCCCCAGCATTTT.